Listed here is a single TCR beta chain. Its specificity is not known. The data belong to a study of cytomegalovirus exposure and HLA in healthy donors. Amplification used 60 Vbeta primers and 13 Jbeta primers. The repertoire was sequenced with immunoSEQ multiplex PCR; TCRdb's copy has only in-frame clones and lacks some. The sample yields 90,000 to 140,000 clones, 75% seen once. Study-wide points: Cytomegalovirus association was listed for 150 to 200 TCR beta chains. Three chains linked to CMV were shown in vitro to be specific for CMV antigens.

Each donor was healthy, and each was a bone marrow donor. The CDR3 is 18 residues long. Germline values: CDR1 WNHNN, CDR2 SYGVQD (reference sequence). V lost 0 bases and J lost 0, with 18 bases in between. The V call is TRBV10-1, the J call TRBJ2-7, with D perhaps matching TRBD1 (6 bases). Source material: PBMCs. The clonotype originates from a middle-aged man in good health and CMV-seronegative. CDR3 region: CASSESSAWQGSSYEQYF. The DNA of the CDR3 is TGCGCCAGCAGTGAGTCGTCGGCGTGGCAGGGGAGCTCCTACGAGCAGTACTTC.